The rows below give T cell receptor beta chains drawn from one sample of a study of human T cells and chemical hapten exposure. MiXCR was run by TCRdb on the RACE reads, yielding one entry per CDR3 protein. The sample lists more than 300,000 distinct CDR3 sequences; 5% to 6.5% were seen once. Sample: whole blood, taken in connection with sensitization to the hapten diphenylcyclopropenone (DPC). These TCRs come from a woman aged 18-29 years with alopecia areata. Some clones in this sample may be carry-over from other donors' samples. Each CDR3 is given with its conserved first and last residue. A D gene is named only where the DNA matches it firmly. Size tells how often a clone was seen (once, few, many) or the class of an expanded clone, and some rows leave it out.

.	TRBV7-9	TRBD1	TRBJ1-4	TGTGCCAGCAGCTTAGGGGACAGAACTAATGAAAAACTGTTTTTT	CASSLGDRTNEKLFF
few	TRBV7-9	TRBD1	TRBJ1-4	TGTGCCAGCAGCTCCTTCTACGACGGGACAGGGGGGATCGAAAAACTGTTTTTT	CASSSFYDGTGGIEKLFF
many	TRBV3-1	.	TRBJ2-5	TGTGCCAGCAGCCAAGATTTCGGGGCGGAGACCCAGTACTTC	CASSQDFGAETQYF
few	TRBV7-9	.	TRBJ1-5	TGTGCCAGCAGCTTAGCAGGGGGGCCGGGCAATCAGCCCCAGCATTTT	CASSLAGGPGNQPQHF
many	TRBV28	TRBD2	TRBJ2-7	TGTGCCAGCAGCCTCGGACTAGCGGGGGGGTCCTACGAGCAGTACTTC	CASSLGLAGGSYEQYF
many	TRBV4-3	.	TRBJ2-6	TGCGCCAGCAGCCAAGATCGCGTTGGTCCCTCTTACTCTGGGGCCAACGTCCTGACTTTC	CASSQDRVGPSYSGANVLTF
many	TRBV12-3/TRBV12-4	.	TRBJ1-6	TGTGCCAGCAGTTTTCGGCAAGGGAATTCACCCCTCCACTTT	CASSFRQGNSPLHF
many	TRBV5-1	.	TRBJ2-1	TGCGCCAGCAGCTCGGATTACAATGAGCAGTTCTTC	CASSSDYNEQFF
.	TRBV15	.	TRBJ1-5	TGTGCCACCAGCAGAGAAGTGGGACAGCCCCAGCATTTT	CATSREVGQPQHF
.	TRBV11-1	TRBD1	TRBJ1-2	TGTGCCAGCGGCCTACAGGGGTTCTATGGCTACACCTTC	CASGLQGFYGYTF
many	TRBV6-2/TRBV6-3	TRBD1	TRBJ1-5	TGTGCCAGCAGTTACGGGACAGGTAATCAGCCCCAGCATTTT	CASSYGTGNQPQHF
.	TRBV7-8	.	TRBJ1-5	TGTGCCAGCAGCGTCTACTCAAAAAGCCAGCCCCAGCATTTT	CASSVYSKSQPQHF
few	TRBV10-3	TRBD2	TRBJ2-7	TGTGCCATCAGTCCCCGGGGAGGGACCTCCTACGAGCAGTACTTC	CAISPRGGTSYEQYF
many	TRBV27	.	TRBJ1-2	TGTGCCAGCAGTTTATTTACAGGGTCTTACGGCTACACCTTC	CASSLFTGSYGYTF
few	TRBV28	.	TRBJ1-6	TGTGCCCCTGCCTATAATTCACCCCTCCACTTT	CAPAYNSPLHF
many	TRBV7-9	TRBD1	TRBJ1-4	TGTGCCAGCAGCTTAGCAATGACAGGGAATGAAAAACTGTTTTTT	CASSLAMTGNEKLFF
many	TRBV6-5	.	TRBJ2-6	TGTGCCAGCACCCAAGACCACTCTGGGGCCAACGTCCTGACTTTC	CASTQDHSGANVLTF
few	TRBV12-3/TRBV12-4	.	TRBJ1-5	TGTGCCAGCAGTTTCGGGCCGGTTCGGCCCCAGCATTTT	CASSFGPVRPQHF
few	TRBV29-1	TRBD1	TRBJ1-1	TGCAGCGCCGACAGGGACCCTGAAGCTTTCTTT	CSADRDPEAFF
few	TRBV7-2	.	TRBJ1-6	TGTGCCAGCATGGGACCTGGGAATTCACCCCTCCACTTT	CASMGPGNSPLHF
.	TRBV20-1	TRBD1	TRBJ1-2	TGCAGTGTTCGCCGGAGGACAGGGTCGAACTATGGCTACACCTTC	CSVRRRTGSNYGYTF
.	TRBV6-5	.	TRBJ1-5	TGTGCCAGCAGTTACTCGCCTTATCAGCCCCAGCATTTT	CASSYSPYQPQHF
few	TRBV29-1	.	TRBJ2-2	TGCAGCGTTGATGTCAGGGGAAACACCGGGGAGCTGTTTTTT	CSVDVRGNTGELFF
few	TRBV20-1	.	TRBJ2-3	TGCAGTGCTAGTGCTGCGGGCCGGGTAGGAGGCACAGATACGCAGTATTTT	CSASAAGRVGGTDTQYF
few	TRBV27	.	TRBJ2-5	TGTGCCAGCAGTTCGCGGAGCGGAGCGGCCCAAGAGACCCAGTACTTC	CASSSRSGAAQETQYF
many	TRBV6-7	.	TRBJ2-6	TGTGCCAGCAGTTACTCGCCTGGGGCCAACGTCCTGACTTTC	CASSYSPGANVLTF
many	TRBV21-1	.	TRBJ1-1	TGTGCCAGCGGGTTACAGGATGGAGAAAACACTGAAGCTTTCTTT	CASGLQDGENTEAFF
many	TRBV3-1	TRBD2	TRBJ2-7	TGTGCCAGCAGCCGACGGGGGGTTTCCTACGAGCAGTACTTC	CASSRRGVSYEQYF
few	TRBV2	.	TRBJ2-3	TGTGCCAGCAGTGGGGACTTCACTAGCACAGATACGCAGTATTTT	CASSGDFTSTDTQYF
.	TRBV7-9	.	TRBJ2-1	TGTGCCAGCAGCTTTGAGGGGGGCAGTGAGCAGTTCTTC	CASSFEGGSEQFF
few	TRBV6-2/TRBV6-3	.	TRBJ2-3	TGTGCCAGCAGTTTACCTAGAGGACAGACAGATACGCAGTATTTT	CASSLPRGQTDTQYF
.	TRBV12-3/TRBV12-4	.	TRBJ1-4	TGTGCCAGCAGAGAGTACGGAAAACTGTTTTTT	CASREYGKLFF
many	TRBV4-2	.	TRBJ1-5	TGTGCCAGCAGGGGGGACCGAAGCAATCAGCCCCAGCATTTT	CASRGDRSNQPQHF
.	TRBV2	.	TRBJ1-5	TGTGCCAGCAGTTCACAGGGAGCAAATCAGCCCCAGCATTTT	CASSSQGANQPQHF
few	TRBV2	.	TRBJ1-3	TGTGCCAGCAGTGAATTCGGAATAGGAGCACACTTCCGATCTGGAAACACCATATATTTT	CASSEFGIGAHFRSGNTIYF
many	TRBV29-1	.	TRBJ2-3	TGCAGCGTTGAAGAGGACCTCACAGATACGCAGTATTTT	CSVEEDLTDTQYF
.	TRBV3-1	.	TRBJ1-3	TGTGCCAGCAGCCAAGGGGCGCCAAGCTCTGGAAACACCAAATATTTT	CASSQGAPSSGNTKYF
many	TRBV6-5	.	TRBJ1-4	TGTGCCAGCAGTTACCCCCAAAGTGAAAAACTGTTTTTT	CASSYPQSEKLFF
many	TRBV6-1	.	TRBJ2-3	TGTGCCAGCAGTGAGCGGGGGCTCCCAGATACGCAGTATTTT	CASSERGLPDTQYF
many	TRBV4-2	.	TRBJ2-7	TGTGCCAGCAGCCTATCCGACAGGAATTCCTACGAGCAGTACTTC	CASSLSDRNSYEQYF
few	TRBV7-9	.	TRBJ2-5	TGTGCCAGCAGCAGTCCGGGACACCGAGAGACCCAGTACTTC	CASSSPGHRETQYF
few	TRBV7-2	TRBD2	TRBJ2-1	TGTGCCAGCCGGACTAGCGGGGGGGCTTTTGAGCAGTTCTTC	CASRTSGGAFEQFF
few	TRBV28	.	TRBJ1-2	TGTGCCAGCAGTTTTGGACTGGGTGGCTACACCTTC	CASSFGLGGYTF
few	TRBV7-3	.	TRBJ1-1	TGTGCCAGCAGCGCTACGATGAACACTGAAGCTTTCTTT	CASSATMNTEAFF
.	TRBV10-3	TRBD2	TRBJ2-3	TGTGCGACACGCCCGGGGGGGCGAGGAGATACGCAGTATTTT	CATRPGGRGDTQYF
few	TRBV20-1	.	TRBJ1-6	TGCAGTGCTAGTGAACAGAATAATTCACCCCTCCACTTT	CSASEQNNSPLHF
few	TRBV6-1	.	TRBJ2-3	TGTGCCAGCCCTCCGAAGGACCGTCAGGGGACAGATACGCAGTATTTT	CASPPKDRQGTDTQYF
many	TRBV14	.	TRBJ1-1	TGTGCCAGCAGCTTGTTTTGGCCGGACACTGAAGCTTTCTTT	CASSLFWPDTEAFF